This TCR beta chain derives from a study of T-cell reconstitution after alpha-beta-depleted transplantation in children. Study-wide results and caveats: From newly produced T cells came most of the T-cell counts and diversity one year after transplant. Several hundred expanded graft clones reportedly were the source of alpha-beta T cells about two months after transplant. Surviving recipient T cells and intrathymic progenitors accounted for some patients' high TCRbeta diversity at day 60.

Unique molecular identifiers were used in preparing the TCRbeta library. MiXCR was run by TCRdb on the PCR reads, yielding one entry per CDR3 protein. The table lists approximately 490,000 distinct CDR3 sequences, approximately 10% of them singletons. This CDR3 is 14 amino acids long. Trimming cost V 4 bases and J 1 base, with 8 bases left between them. The V gene's germline CDR1 is MGHRA and CDR2 YSYEKL. In its sample, this clonotype was seen a few times. Its specificity is not known. The specimen was PBMCs, collected before TCRalphabeta/CD19-depleted stem cell transplant. This chain joins TRBV4-1 and TRBJ1-5; D gene ambiguous. The sequence derives from a child younger than 10 with inherited bone marrow failure, due to receive a stem cell transplant. The DNA of the CDR3 is TGCGCCAGCAGCCCTAAGAACAGCAATCAGCCCCAGCATTTT. It encodes CASSPKNSNQPQHF.